This T cell receptor beta chain was documented in a study of blood T cell repertoires in COVID-19. Concerning this clone: Other DNA sequences of this sample code for an identical CDR3.

The CDR3 totals 13 residues. After removal of 1 base from V and 5 bases from J, the junction contained 1 base not matched to a gene. CDR1 and CDR2 (germline): SGHRS, YFSETQ. Original methodology: Quantification of nucleated cells was approximated via reference gene primer amplification. Assay: immunoSEQ multiplex PCR; the TCRdb copy retains only in-frame clones and omits some. V, J and clone size derive from that table, while D and trimming were established from the DNA sequence. The data show under 150,000 clones, 75% to 90% seen once. The material sequenced was peripheral blood. The chain links TRBV5-1 to TRBJ1-1, with 8 bases fitting TRBD1. This receptor was identified in a woman between 55 and 75 years old with COVID-19, enrolled during active disease. CDR3 sequence reads: CASSLTGGTEAFF. CDR3 DNA sequence: TGCGCCAGCAGCTTGACAGGGGGAACTGAAGCTTTCTTT.